Below are 22 T cell receptor beta chains sequenced from a single sample in a study of human T cells and chemical hapten exposure. In the library, unique molecular identifiers were attached to individual cDNA molecules. TCRdb re-analysed the reads in MiXCR, keeping a single row per CDR3 protein. The sample has over 4,500 distinct CDR3 sequences, around 50% seen once. Stated treatment: therapeutic diphenylcyclopropenone sensitization with weekly scalp DPC. This specimen consisted of whole blood, obtained before DPC sensitization or 2, 6, or about 24 weeks after (not recorded which). These receptors all stem from an adult with alopecia areata. Some clones in this sample may be carry-over from other donors' samples. This table probably holds off-target reads from a library built for another chain.

The chain links TRBV20-1 to TRBJ2-1; 9 bases match TRBD1. In germline, CDR1 is DFQATT, CDR2 SNEGSKA (reference sequence). V lost 6 bases to trimming and J lost 4 bases; unmatched junction nucleotides: 10. CDR3 length: 15 residues. CDR3 sequence: CSARPGQGLYNEQFF. Written as DNA, the CDR3 is TGCAGTGCCCGTCCGGGACAGGGTCTTTACAATGAGCAGTTCTTC.

This clonotype appeared a few times. This rearrangement joins TRBV19 to TRBJ2-3; 9 positions agree with TRBD1. The germline V gene has CDR1 LNHDA and CDR2 SQIVND (reference sequence). The CDR3 runs to 14 residues. With 5 bases clipped from V and 2 bases from J, the junction kept 2 bases outside the gene matches. CDR3 nucleotide sequence: TGTGCCAGTAGTGGGGACAGGGCCACAGATACGCAGTATTTT. It codes for CASSGDRATDTQYF.

The CDR3 sequence is CASSLATGALAEAFF. CDR3 nucleotide sequence: TGTGCCAGCAGCTTAGCGACGGGGGCGCTCGCTGAAGCTTTCTTT. The rearrangement links TRBV7-6 to TRBJ1-1, with D possibly matching TRBD1 (6 bases). This CDR3 has 15 residues. Germline assignment: CDR1 SGHVS and CDR2 FNYEAQ. V was shortened by 0 bases and J by 6 bases, with 14 bases between the two germline ends.

The chain joins TRBV11-3 to TRBJ2-1; D unresolved. The germline V and J ends were trimmed by 5 bases and 9 bases, with 14 bases remaining between them. From germline, CDR1 is SGHNT and CDR2 YENEEA. The CDR3 contains 13 residues. The CDR3 region is CASSRKPSREQFF. The CDR3 DNA is TGTGCCAGCAGCCGAAAGCCCTCTCGTGAGCAGTTCTTC.

This clonotype appeared a few times. This sequence joins TRBV9 and TRBJ2-1, with 7 nucleotides matching TRBD2. The CDR3 covers 15 residues. Unmatched junction bases numbered 4, after V lost 0 bases and J lost 4 bases. In germline, CDR1 is SGDLS, CDR2 YYNGEE. CDR3 bases: TGTGCCAGCAGCGTAGTTGGCGGGAGTTACAATGAGCAGTTCTTC. Its protein is CASSVVGGSYNEQFF.

V gene TRBV7-2 combines with J gene TRBJ2-3, with D unresolved. V shed 1 base and J shed 4 bases, with 3 bases lying between them. Germline assignment: CDR1 SGHTA and CDR2 FQGNSA. The CDR3 runs 12 residues. The CDR3 nucleotides are TGTGCCAGCAGCTTAGTAGCAGATACGCAGTATTTT. Amino acids: CASSLVADTQYF. Based on the CDR3 plus reference TRBV7-2 and TRBJ2-3, the full variable domain is GAGVSQSPSNKVTEKGKDVELRCDPISGHTALYWYRQSLGQGLEFLIYFQGNSAPDKSGLPSDRFSAERTGGSVSTLTIQRTQQEDSAVYLCASSLVADTQYFGPGTRLTVL.

This sequence joins TRBV5-1 and TRBJ2-3; a weak D match, TRBD1 (6 bases). CDR3 length equals 15 residues. Germline-derived CDR1 and CDR2 are SGHRS and YFSETQ. The V and J ends lost 3 bases and 2 bases respectively, with 13 bases between them. In DNA, the CDR3 is TGCGCCAGCAGCTCAACGACAGGTTCCACAGATACGCAGTATTTT. It encodes CASSSTTGSTDTQYF.

The V and J genes are TRBV6-2 or TRBV6-3 and TRBJ2-5; the D gene is possibly TRBD2 (6 bases). The germline gives CDR1 MNHEY, CDR2 SVGEGT. V was pared by 6 bases and J by 1 base, with 9 bases between. The CDR3 spans 13 residues. CDR3 protein: CASRKLAQETQYF. Written as DNA, the CDR3 is TGTGCCAGCAGGAAACTAGCCCAAGAGACCCAGTACTTC.

The CDR3 region is CSARDWASGRATDTQYF. Written as DNA, the CDR3 is TGCAGTGCTAGAGATTGGGCTAGCGGGAGGGCCACAGATACGCAGTATTTT. The chain joins TRBV20-1 to TRBJ2-3, with 12 bases identical to TRBD2. Germline V gene lookup returns CDR1 DFQATT and CDR2 SNEGSKA (reference sequence). This CDR3 comprises 17 residues. V lost 0 bases to trimming and J lost 2 bases; unmatched junction nucleotides: 6.

This clonotype turned up a few times. CDR3 nucleotide sequence: TGCAGTGCTAGGGGCGGGAGGACAGATTACAATGAGCAGTTCTTC. Translation: CSARGGRTDYNEQFF. This chain uses TRBV20-1 with TRBJ2-1; 8 nucleotides agree with TRBD2. Looked up from germline, CDR1 is DFQATT and CDR2 is SNEGSKA (reference sequence). J was trimmed by 4 bases and V by 3 bases; bases with no gene match: 8. CDR3 size: 15 residues.

This CDR3 reads CASSELTSSYEQYF. CDR3 nucleotide sequence: TGCGCCAGCAGTGAGCTGACTAGCAGCTACGAGCAGTACTTC. V is TRBV10-2 and J is TRBJ2-7; TRBD2 matches at 7 bases. The CDR3 has 14 residues. The germline gives CDR1 WSHSY, CDR2 SAAADI. V lost 2 bases, J lost 3 bases, and 4 bases stayed unmatched.

This clonotype has more than one count but fewer than ten. CDR3 in DNA: TGTGCCAGCAGTTTAGACTTAGCGGGAGGGGCCACAGATACGCAGTATTTT. It yields the protein CASSLDLAGGATDTQYF. The rearrangement uses TRBV27 and TRBJ2-3; TRBD2 matches 11 bases. The germline V gene encodes CDR1 MNHEY and CDR2 SMNVEV (reference sequence). The CDR3 contains 17 residues. V lost 2 bases, J lost 2 bases, and 6 bases stayed unmatched.

This clonotype was detected only a few times. V is TRBV28 and J is TRBJ2-7, with 11 bases fitting TRBD2. With V trimmed by 6 bases and J by 2 bases, 6 bases remained unmatched. The germline CDR1 and CDR2 sequences are MDHEN and SYDVKM. There are 15 residues in the CDR3. The CDR3 region has the DNA TGTGCCAGCAGCCCCACTAGCGGGAGCCCCTACGAGCAGTACTTC. Translated, it gives CASSPTSGSPYEQYF.

In this sample, this clonotype turned up a few times. V gene TRBV7-2 combines with J gene TRBJ2-1; D unresolved. V gave up 3 bases and J gave up 4 bases, with 10 bases separating them. The CDR3 loop spans 14 amino acids. Germline CDR1 SGHTA, CDR2 FQGNSA. The CDR3 here is CASSLRSTYNEQFF. The CDR3 DNA is TGTGCCAGCAGCTTGAGGAGTACGTACAATGAGCAGTTCTTC.

V usage is TRBV4-3 and J usage is TRBJ2-2, with 9 bases that match TRBD1. J lost 4 bases, V lost 4 bases, and 4 bases had no gene match. Germline CDR1 is LGHNA and CDR2 is YSLEER. The CDR3 totals 15 residues. The DNA for the CDR3 is TGCGCCAGCAGCCCTAGGGGACAGGGCACCGGGGAGCTGTTTTTT. It yields the protein CASSPRGQGTGELFF.

CDR3 loop: CASSVRAGSGSGEQFF. CDR3 DNA sequence: TGTGCCAGCAGCGTACGGGCTGGTAGCGGGAGTGGTGAGCAGTTCTTC. This chain joins TRBV7-3 and TRBJ2-1; 9 bases are a match to TRBD2. CDR1 and CDR2 (germline): SGHTA, FQGTGA. Unmatched junction bases numbered 14, after V lost 5 bases and J lost 9 bases. This CDR3 has 16 residues.

This clonotype was seen more than once but under ten times. The rearrangement uses TRBV10-3 and TRBJ2-2; a weak D match, TRBD1 (6 bases). The CDR3 runs to 15 residues. Between the trimmed V and J ends, which lost 6 bases and 4 bases, there was a span of 15 bases. Per the germline V gene, CDR1 is ENHRY and CDR2 is SYGVKD. DNA of the CDR3: TGTGCCATCAGCCAACAGGGCGGTGGCACCGGGGAGCTGTTTTTT. Its protein product is CAISQQGGGTGELFF.

The gene calls are TRBV29-1 and TRBJ2-7; weak D call: TRBD2 (5 bases). V lost 5 bases, J lost 5 bases, and 22 bases lay in between. The germline V gene has CDR1 SQVTM and CDR2 ANQGSEA. There are 15 residues in the CDR3. The CDR3 DNA is TGCAGCGTTATACACCCAGGTGGGAGTATAAACGAGCAGTACTTC. As protein: CSVIHPGGSINEQYF.

This clonotype appeared once. This chain joins TRBV6-5 and TRBJ2-7; 7 bases map to TRBD2. Trimming took 0 bases from V and 7 from J; bases not matched to a gene: 12. This CDR3 has 16 amino acids. Germline CDR1 reads MNHEY; CDR2 reads SVGAGI. In DNA form, the CDR3 reads TGTGCCAGCAGTTACTCGTTCAAAGGCGGGAGTTGGGAGCAGTACTTC. Translating it yields CASSYSFKGGSWEQYF.

The chain joins TRBV7-9 to TRBJ2-7; a possible D gene is TRBD2 (5 bases). The CDR3 spans 12 residues. The V end lost 11 bases, the J end lost 2 bases, and 13 bases lay between the germline ends. Germline V lookup: CDR1 SEHNR, CDR2 FQNEAQ (reference sequence). The CDR3 DNA reads TGTGCCGGCCCCGCCGGGACCTACGAGCAGTACTTC. It yields the protein CAGPAGTYEQYF.

This chain joins TRBV21-1 and TRBJ2-7; TRBD1, the D gene given by the table, was not confirmed from the DNA. TRBV21-1 is classified as a pseudogene. CDR3 length: 15 residues. The CDR3 reads CASSKARDRGHEQYF. CDR3 DNA: TGTGCCAGCAGCAAAGCCAGAGACAGGGGCCACGAGCAGTACTTC.

This clonotype came up a few times. This chain links TRBV18 with TRBJ1-1; TRBD1 matches 9 bases. The CDR3 totals 14 residues. In germline, CDR1 is KGHSH, CDR2 LQKENI. Trimming took 5 bases from V and 4 from J; bases not matched to a gene: 5. The CDR3 nucleotides read TGTGCCAGCTCATCTGGGACAGGGCCCACTGAAGCTTTCTTT. Translated, it gives CASSSGTGPTEAFF.